This T cell receptor (beta chain) was identified during a study of T cells in Graves' hyperthyroidism and ophthalmopathy. About the research overall: Peripheral blood specimens were obtained at initial diagnosis, prior to any treatment.

Amplification targeted TCR beta CDR3 regions from RNA transcripts. RT-PCR in the first round (using the HTBI primer set) targeted the TCR CDR3. TCRdb called the multiplex PCR reads again in MiXCR, with one record for every CDR3 protein. The data contain about 620,000 distinct CDR3 sequences, around 15% of them singletons. Lactation, pregnancy, other autoimmune disease or uncontrolled infection led to exclusion of patients. This TCR derives from a woman in her 30s with Graves' hyperthyroidism. Material: blood.

DNA for the CDR3: TGTGCCTGGAGTGTAGGGCAGGGGGATGGCTACACCTTC. Its translation is CAWSVGQGDGYTF. V usage is TRBV30 and J usage is TRBJ1-2; 7 nucleotides line up with TRBD1. The CDR3 loop spans 13 amino acids. From germline, CDR1 is GTSNPN and CDR2 SVGIG (reference sequence). V gave up 0 bases and J gave up 6 bases; unmatched junction bases: 4.